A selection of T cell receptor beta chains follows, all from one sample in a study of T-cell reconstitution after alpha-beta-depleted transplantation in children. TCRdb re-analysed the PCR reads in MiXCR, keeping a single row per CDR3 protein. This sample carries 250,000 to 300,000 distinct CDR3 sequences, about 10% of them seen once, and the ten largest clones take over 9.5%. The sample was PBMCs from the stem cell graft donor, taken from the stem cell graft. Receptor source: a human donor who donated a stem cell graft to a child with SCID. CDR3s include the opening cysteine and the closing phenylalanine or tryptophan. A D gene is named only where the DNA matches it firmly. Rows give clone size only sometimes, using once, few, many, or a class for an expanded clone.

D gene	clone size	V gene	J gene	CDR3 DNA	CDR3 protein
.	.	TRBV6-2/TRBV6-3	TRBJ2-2	TGTGCCAGCAATCAGGGGGGGAACACCGGGGAGCTGTTTTTT	CASNQGGNTGELFF
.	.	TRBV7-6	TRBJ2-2	TGTGCCAGCAGCTTAGGTGTCTCGGACACCGGGGAGCTGTTTTTT	CASSLGVSDTGELFF
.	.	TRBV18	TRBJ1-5	TGTGCCAGCTCACCAACCACAAATAGCAATCAGCCCCAGCATTTT	CASSPTTNSNQPQHF
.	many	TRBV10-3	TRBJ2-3	TGTGCCATCAGTGATCCCCGGAAAGGGTACACAGATACGCAGTATTTT	CAISDPRKGYTDTQYF
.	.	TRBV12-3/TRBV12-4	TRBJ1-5	TGTGCCAGCAGTTCCCGGGGGATCCTTAGCAATCAGCCCCAGCATTTT	CASSSRGILSNQPQHF
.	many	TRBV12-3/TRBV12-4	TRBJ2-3	TGTGCCAGCAGACCAAGCACAGATACGCAGTATTTT	CASRPSTDTQYF
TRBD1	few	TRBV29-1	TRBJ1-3	TGCAGCGTCGATACAGGGGAAGCTGGAAACACCATATATTTT	CSVDTGEAGNTIYF
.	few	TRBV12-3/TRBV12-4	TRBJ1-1	TGTGCCAGCATCCCAGGACAGTTTAACACTGAAGCTTTCTTT	CASIPGQFNTEAFF
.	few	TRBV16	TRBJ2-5	TGTGCCAGCAGCTTCATACTGGAGACCCAGTACTTC	CASSFILETQYF
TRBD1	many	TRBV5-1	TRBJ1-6	TGCGCCAGCAGCTTAATGGGACAGGGAACTTCACCCCTCCACTTT	CASSLMGQGTSPLHF
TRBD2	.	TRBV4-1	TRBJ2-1	TGCGCCAGCAGCCTTAGCGGGGGGACTGACAATGAGCAGTTCTTC	CASSLSGGTDNEQFF
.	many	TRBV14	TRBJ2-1	TGTGCCAGCAGCCAAGCGGGGGGCGCCCCCTCTGAGCAGTTCTTC	CASSQAGGAPSEQFF